This record concerns one T cell receptor (beta chain) sequence. Germline V gives CDR1 SGHRS, CDR2 YFSETQ. This CDR3 region has 14 residues. Trimming pared 0 bases from V and 7 bases from J, leaving 10 bases between. These data come from a study of blood T cell repertoires in COVID-19. Study summary: Samples came from the United States, Italy and Spain, spanning acute and convalescent COVID-19. T cells, B-cell-depleted T cells, or PBMCs supplied cDNA or gDNA.

Authors' data handling: Nucleated cell counts were estimated from reference gene primer amplification. The protocol was immunoSEQ multiplex PCR, while the TCRdb copy is restricted to in-frame clones and leaves out a portion. V and J calls and clone size are given by that table; D and trimming were obtained from the DNA. The sample gives about 150,000 clones, over 65% of which show up once; around 1.7% is in the top ten. This TCR derives from an older man with acute or convalescent COVID-19. The V call is TRBV5-1, the J call TRBJ2-2; perhaps TRBD1 as D (5 bases). Input material: peripheral blood. The CDR3 nucleotides are TGCGCCAGCAGCTTGGGCAGGGCCATCGGGGAGCTGTTTTTT. This translates into CASSLGRAIGELFF.